Each of the 26 T cell receptor beta chains below was sequenced from the same sample in a study of T-cell reconstitution after alpha-beta-depleted transplantation in children. Unique molecular identifiers were used in preparing the TCRbeta library. MiXCR, run by TCRdb on the PCR reads, gives a single entry per CDR3 protein. This sample has some 150,000 distinct CDR3 sequences, with about 9% found just once. This sample comprised PBMCs, mostly from graft donor cells, obtained 180 days after TCRalphabeta/CD19-depleted stem cell transplant. These receptors all come from a female patient between 2 and 10 years old who had a stem cell transplant for congenital amegakaryocytic thrombocytopenia, so the T cells may come from the graft donor.

In its sample, this clonotype was seen many times. The chain joins TRBV5-1 to TRBJ2-7; 8 bases align to TRBD1. CDR1 SGHRS and CDR2 YFSETQ come from the germline V gene. V was clipped by 4 bases and J by 0 bases; unmatched bases: 21. The length of the CDR3 is 20 residues. The CDR3 is CASSPRTGLDGRSTSYEQYF. The CDR3 coding sequence is TGCGCCAGCAGCCCCCGGACAGGGTTGGATGGGCGGTCCACCTCCTACGAGCAGTACTTC. Full variable domain (outside the CDR3, taken from reference TRBV5-1 and TRBJ2-7): KAGVTQTPRYLIKTRGQQVTLSCSPISGHRSVSWYQQTPGQGLQFLFEYFSETQRNKGNFPGRFSGRQFSNSRSEMNVSTLELGDSALYLCASSPRTGLDGRSTSYEQYFGPGTRLTVT.

There are many counts of this clonotype. The genes are TRBV5-1 and TRBJ2-6; possible D gene TRBD1, 5 bases. Germline V gene data show CDR1 as SGHRS and CDR2 as YFSETQ. This CDR3 comprises 22 residues. V lost 4 bases and J lost 0, with 29 bases in between. CDR3 region: CASSPSPRDSWVLLSGANVLTF. As DNA, the CDR3 is TGCGCCAGCAGCCCCTCCCCCCGCGACAGTTGGGTACTTCTCTCTGGGGCCAACGTCCTGACTTTC. The complete variable domain, with remaining parts taken from reference TRBV5-1 and TRBJ2-6, reads KAGVTQTPRYLIKTRGQQVTLSCSPISGHRSVSWYQQTPGQGLQFLFEYFSETQRNKGNFPGRFSGRQFSNSRSEMNVSTLELGDSALYLCASSPSPRDSWVLLSGANVLTFGAGSRLTVL.

The sample holds many counts of this clonotype. This chain joins TRBV20-1 and TRBJ1-5; D is uncertain. Trimming cost V 0 bases and J 0 bases, with 9 bases left between them. CDR1 and CDR2 from the germline V gene are DFQATT and SNEGSKA (reference sequence). This CDR3 has 15 residues. The CDR3 DNA sequence: TGCAGTGCTAGAGAAGGACGTTATAGCAATCAGCCCCAGCATTTT. Its protein product is CSAREGRYSNQPQHF.

This clonotype was recorded many times. The chain employs TRBV5-1 and TRBJ1-2; the D is unclear. Deletions cut 6 bases from V and 5 bases from J, with 8 bases between. Germline CDR1 SGHRS, CDR2 YFSETQ. The CDR3 contains 11 residues. CDR3 sequence reads: CASKSEYGYTF. The CDR3 DNA reads as TGCGCCAGCAAATCTGAGTATGGCTACACCTTC.

Remarks on this clonotype: This sequence may be a read error, since a much larger clone differs from it by one base. CDR3 nucleotides: TGTGGCAGCAGCGCAACAGGGGAAGAGACCCAGTACTTC. This gives the protein CGSSATGEETQYF. The V and J genes are TRBV5-5 and TRBJ2-5, with 7 bases identical to TRBD1. Germline V gene lookup returns CDR1 SGHKS and CDR2 YYEKEE (reference sequence). This CDR3 spans 13 amino acids. Complete variable domain (other parts from reference TRBV5-5 and TRBJ2-5): DAGVTQSPTHLIKTRGQQVTLRCSPISGHKSVSWYQQVLGQGPQFIFQYYEKEERGRGNFPDRFSARQFPNYSSELNVNALLLGDSALYLCGSSATGEETQYFGPGTRLLVL.

This clonotype occurred many times. This chain uses TRBV29-1 with TRBJ1-1; D is unresolved. Germline V CDR1 and CDR2: SQVTM, ANQGSEA. The length of the CDR3 is 13 residues. V gave up 3 bases and J gave up 3 bases, with 11 bases separating them. Here the CDR3 DNA reads TGCAGCGTTGAGCCGGGGATAGACACTGAAGCTTTCTTT. It is translated as CSVEPGIDTEAFF.

This clonotype was counted many times. CDR3 sequence: CASSGWLAGGSDEQFF. The DNA of the CDR3 is TGTGCCAGCAGCGGGTGGCTAGCGGGAGGTTCCGATGAGCAGTTCTTC. J is TRBJ2-1 and V is TRBV7-2; 11 bases fit TRBD2. V shed 5 bases, J shed 8 bases, and the junction held 11 bases outside the gene matches. CDR3 length equals 16 residues. In germline, CDR1 is SGHTA, CDR2 FQGNSA.

This clonotype was seen many times. The chain has TRBV5-5 and TRBJ2-7; D might be TRBD1 (7 bases). This CDR3 is built from 16 residues. Trimming took 3 bases from V and 2 from J, leaving 18 bases between them. Germline CDR1 and CDR2: SGHKS and YYEKEE (reference sequence). The CDR3 loop reads CASSWGTGEATYEQYF. The CDR3 DNA follows: TGTGCCAGCAGCTGGGGAACAGGGGAGGCAACCTACGAGCAGTACTTC.

There are many counts of this clonotype. This sequence joins TRBV10-3 and TRBJ2-3; TRBD2 agrees at 8 bases. From germline, CDR1 is ENHRY and CDR2 SYGVKD. CDR3 length: 15 residues. With 3 bases clipped from V and 8 bases from J, the junction kept 10 bases outside the gene matches. The CDR3 sequence is CAISEGRGGSATQYF. The CDR3 region has the DNA TGTGCCATCAGTGAAGGTCGGGGGGGGAGCGCTACGCAGTATTTT.

The genes are TRBV4-1 and TRBJ2-1, with D hard to call. This CDR3 is built from 17 residues. Germline CDR1 MGHRA, CDR2 YSYEKL. The V end lost 4 bases, the J end lost 4 bases, and 20 bases lay between the germline ends. The CDR3 region is CASSRLELPGLYNEQFF. The CDR3 DNA sequence: TGCGCCAGCAGCCGATTAGAGTTACCCGGCTTATACAATGAGCAGTTCTTC.

V and J are TRBV20-1 and TRBJ2-1; 8 bases agree with TRBD2. The CDR3 runs to 18 residues. Germline trimming cut 3 bases from V and 0 bases from J; bases unmatched to any gene: 13. Germline CDR1 DFQATT, CDR2 SNEGSKA (reference sequence). The CDR3 region is CSARSGGADSFSYNEQFF. Written as DNA, the CDR3 is TGCAGTGCTAGGTCCGGGGGGGCCGATTCCTTCTCCTACAATGAGCAGTTCTTC.

In its sample, this clonotype was seen many times. The chain uses TRBV7-9 and TRBJ2-5, with TRBD2 identical over 12 bases. CDR3 length equals 17 residues. The junction had 8 bases not matched to a gene; V was cut back by 4 bases and J by 2 bases. Germline V gene lookup returns CDR1 SEHNR and CDR2 FQNEAQ (reference sequence). CDR3 amino acids: CASSSRLAGVKQETQYF. Written as DNA, the CDR3 is TGTGCCAGCAGCTCACGACTAGCGGGAGTAAAGCAAGAGACCCAGTACTTC. The variable domain in full, with the rest retrieved from reference TRBV7-9 and TRBJ2-5, is DTGVSQNPRHKITKRGQNVTFRCDPISEHNRLYWYRQTLGQGPEFLTYFQNEAQLEKSRLLSDRFSAERPKGSFSTLEIQRTEQGDSAMYLCASSSRLAGVKQETQYFGPGTRLLVL.

As regards this clonotype: A much larger clone differs by one base, so this may be a read error. The V gene is TRBV11-2, the J gene TRBJ2-5; perhaps TRBD2 as D (5 bases). V was cut by 6 bases and J by 11 bases, with 34 bases left in between. The germline V gene has CDR1 SGHAT and CDR2 FQNNGV. The CDR3 runs to 18 residues. Here the CDR3 reads CASRLISPRASSYNEQYF. The CDR3 DNA sequence: TGTGCCAGCAGACTAATCTCCCCGCGGGCAAGCTCCTACAATGAGCAGTACTTC.

The sample holds a few counts of this clonotype. This chain joins TRBV21-1 and TRBJ2-7; the table gives TRBD2 as D, unverified against the DNA. TRBV21-1 is labeled a pseudogene. The CDR3 spans 12 residues. The CDR3 DNA follows: TGTGCCAGCAGCAACGGGCGGGAGCCCCTTCGATTC. Encoded protein: CASSNGREPLRF.

This clonotype was seen many times. This sequence joins TRBV4-1 and TRBJ2-1; TRBD2 matches at 13 bases. Germline CDR1 MGHRA, CDR2 YSYEKL. V was pared by 5 bases and J by 6 bases, with 10 bases of the junction left unmatched. The CDR3 consists of 17 residues. This CDR3 reads CASSLPGLAGFFNEQFF. The CDR3 coding sequence is TGCGCCAGCAGCTTGCCGGGACTAGCGGGATTTTTCAATGAGCAGTTCTTC.

This clonotype was detected only a few times. The chain is built from TRBV10-3 and TRBJ1-3; a weak D match, TRBD1 (6 bases). Between the trimmed V and J ends, which lost 7 bases and 4 bases, there was a span of 11 bases. This CDR3 is 13 amino acids long. Germline CDR1 ENHRY, CDR2 SYGVKD. CDR3 loop: CAITKDSGNTIYF. In nucleotides, the CDR3 is TGTGCCATCACAAAGGACAGCGGAAACACCATATATTTT.

This clonotype was observed many times. The chain joins TRBV6-5 to TRBJ1-1; 9 nucleotides line up with TRBD1. J was trimmed by 5 bases and V by 6 bases; bases with no gene match: 4. CDR3 size: 13 residues. Germline-derived CDR1 and CDR2 are MNHEY and SVGAGI. In nucleotides, the CDR3 is TGTGCCAGCAGCCGCGGGACAGGGACTGAAGCTTTCTTT. Translating it yields CASSRGTGTEAFF.

This clonotype has a count of ten or more. This chain's CDR3 is CASSLPRVYNEQFF. The CDR3 nucleotides read TGCGCCAGCAGCTTACCCCGGGTCTACAATGAGCAGTTCTTC. V is TRBV5-1 and J is TRBJ2-1; no reliable D call. This CDR3 region has 14 residues. CDR1 is SGHRS and CDR2 is YFSETQ in the germline V gene. The ends were cut back, 2 bases at V and 3 bases at J, with 9 bases in the middle.

This clonotype occurred many times. The gene calls are TRBV28 and TRBJ1-1; 9 bases are a match to TRBD1. The CDR3 extends over 15 amino acids. Germline V gene data show CDR1 as MDHEN and CDR2 as SYDVKM. With V trimmed by 7 bases and J by 1 base, 7 bases remained unmatched. In nucleotides, the CDR3 is TGTGCCAGCAATAATTGGACAGGGGAGAACACTGAAGCTTTCTTT. It is translated as CASNNWTGENTEAFF.

V gene TRBV20-1 combines with J gene TRBJ2-7, with 8 bases lining up with TRBD1. With V trimmed by 1 base and J by 9 bases, 11 bases remained unmatched. CDR3 size: 14 residues. The germline V gene has CDR1 DFQATT and CDR2 SNEGSKA (reference sequence). CDR3 region: CSARVGQGGLVQYF. Here the CDR3 DNA reads TGCAGTGCTAGAGTCGGACAGGGAGGTTTGGTGCAGTACTTC.

This clonotype has a handful of counts. V gene TRBV12-3 or TRBV12-4 combines with J gene TRBJ2-7, with a tentative D call TRBD1 (6 bases). The V and J ends lost 8 bases and 2 bases respectively, with 16 bases between them. The CDR3 loop spans 14 amino acids. Here the CDR3 reads CASVKAGAAYEQYF. The CDR3 DNA reads TGTGCCAGCGTAAAGGCAGGGGCCGCCTACGAGCAGTACTTC.

In its sample, this clonotype was seen many times. The chain links TRBV6-1 to TRBJ2-5, with D possibly matching TRBD1 (5 bases). The CDR3 sequence is 15 residues long. Germline values: CDR1 MNHNS, CDR2 SASEGT. V lost 6 bases, J lost 0 bases, and 14 bases lay in between. The CDR3 coding sequence is TGTGCCAGCAGACCCAGACAGCTACACCAAGAGACCCAGTACTTC. Translated: CASRPRQLHQETQYF.

About this clonotype: This clone may be a read error of a much larger clone one base away. The J gene is TRBJ1-2, the V gene TRBV28; D call uncertain. Germline-derived CDR1 and CDR2 are MDHEN and SYDVKM. This CDR3 is built from 13 residues. V was shortened by 9 bases and J by 0 bases, with 11 bases between the two germline ends. DNA of the CDR3: TGTGCCAGTGAGTACAGTTCTAACTATGGCTACACCTTC. It codes for CASEYSSNYGYTF.

This clonotype was observed many times. In nucleotides, the CDR3 is TGCAGTGCTAGAGATGGGAGGGCCCCTAGCGGGGTGAACACCGGGGAGCTGTTTTTT. Amino acid sequence: CSARDGRAPSGVNTGELFF. The genes are TRBV20-1 and TRBJ2-2; TRBD2 aligns across 9 bases. V dropped 0 bases and J dropped 1; count of bases not matched to a gene: 12. The CDR3 spans 19 residues. Germline CDR1 reads DFQATT; CDR2 reads SNEGSKA (reference sequence).

This clonotype showed up just a few times. V and J are TRBV6-2 or TRBV6-3 and TRBJ2-1; TRBD2 matches at 8 bases. The CDR3 covers 16 residues. The V gene's germline CDR1 is MNHEY and CDR2 SVGEGT. J lost 7 bases, V lost 0 bases, and 8 bases had no gene match. CDR3 in amino acids: CASSYSQGAGVNEQFF. Here the CDR3 DNA reads TGTGCCAGCAGTTACTCGCAGGGAGCGGGAGTAAATGAGCAGTTCTTC.

This clonotype was seen many times. J is TRBJ1-1 and V is TRBV6-1, with a weak D call TRBD1 (5 bases). The CDR3 runs 14 residues. From germline, CDR1 is MNHNS and CDR2 SASEGT. The germline V and J ends were trimmed by 8 bases and 5 bases, with 18 bases remaining between them. Written as DNA, the CDR3 is TGTGCCAGCCGCAGGGCCTACATGAGGACTGAAGCTTTCTTT. Its protein product is CASRRAYMRTEAFF.